This is a list of T cell receptor beta chains from one sample in a study of blood T cell repertoires in COVID-19. Some clones are missing from TCRdb's copy, which holds only in-frame ones; the method was immunoSEQ multiplex PCR. This sample yields fewer than 300,000 clones, of which roughly 85% are seen a single time; approximately 5.1% belongs to the top ten. Sequencing was done on a sample of peripheral blood. Receptor source: a man in his fifties with active or convalescent COVID-19. CDR3s include the opening cysteine and the closing phenylalanine or tryptophan. Each record gives: D gene, V gene, clone size, CDR3 length, J gene, CDR3 protein, CDR3 DNA. D genes are given only for firm matches. Some rows mark clone size as missing; the rest say once, few, many or name a class of expanded clone.

>TRBD1|TRBV6-6|-|16|TRBJ1-3
CASSPHLGQGDDTIYF
TGTGCCAGCAGTCCACACCTGGGGCAGGGGGATGACACCATATATTTT
>TRBD1|TRBV7-9|few|15|TRBJ2-7
CASSSYRGHPYEQYF
TGTGCCAGCAGCTCCTACAGGGGCCATCCCTACGAGCAGTACTTC
>-|TRBV12-3/TRBV12-4|-|13|TRBJ2-7
CASRPRESYEQYF
TGTGCCAGCAGGCCCCGGGAGAGCTACGAGCAGTACTTC
>TRBD1|TRBV19|-|12|TRBJ1-2
CAVGQGSYGYTF
TGTGCCGTCGGACAGGGTTCCTATGGCTACACCTTC
>TRBD1|TRBV10-3|-|15|TRBJ1-3
CAISPGQGSGNTIYF
TGTGCCATCAGCCCGGGACAGGGCTCTGGAAACACCATATATTTT
>-|TRBV29-1|-|15|TRBJ2-1
CSVEIGRLTPNEQFF
TGCAGCGTGGAAATTGGGAGACTGACACCCAATGAGCAGTTCTTC
>-|TRBV30|-|16|TRBJ1-1
CAWSSRPGRWNTEAFF
TGTGCCTGGAGTTCTCGCCCGGGTCGCTGGAACACTGAAGCTTTCTTT
>TRBD2|TRBV11-2|-|15|TRBJ2-1
CASSPRLAGANEQFF
TGTGCCAGCAGCCCTCGACTAGCGGGAGCGAATGAGCAGTTCTTC
>-|TRBV12-5|-|17|TRBJ1-4
CASGLTTGGTQNEKLFF
TGTGCTAGTGGTTTGACCACGGGGGGGACTCAGAATGAAAAACTGTTTTTT
>-|TRBV6-2/TRBV6-3|-|15|TRBJ2-4
CASSATGLAKNIQYF
TGTGCCAGCAGTGCAACGGGACTAGCCAAAAACATTCAGTACTTC
>-|TRBV7-2|-|15|TRBJ1-1
CASSFGLTMNTEAFF
TGTGCCAGCAGCTTTGGGTTAACTATGAACACTGAAGCTTTCTTT
>-|TRBV7-9|-|11|TRBJ2-1
CAPARGNEQFF
TGTGCGCCTGCCAGGGGCAATGAGCAGTTCTTC
>TRBD2|TRBV5-6|-|14|TRBJ2-7
CASSFRAGVGEQYF
TGTGCCAGCAGCTTTCGCGCGGGAGTAGGTGAGCAGTACTTC
>TRBD1|TRBV30|-|11|TRBJ1-2
CAWNRGAGYTF
TGTGCCTGGAACAGGGGGGCAGGCTACACCTTC
>-|TRBV24-1|-|15|TRBJ2-3
CATSELGTSRYTQYF
TGTGCCACCAGTGAACTCGGGACTTCTCGGTATACGCAGTATTTT
>-|TRBV25-1|-|14|TRBJ1-1
CASSESRGGTEAFF
TGTGCCAGCAGTGAATCCAGAGGGGGCACTGAAGCTTTCTTT
>TRBD2|TRBV19|-|15|TRBJ2-5
CASSSGNSGKETQYF
TGTGCCAGTAGTAGCGGGAATAGCGGGAAAGAGACCCAGTACTTC
>-|TRBV18|-|14|TRBJ2-7
CASSPGQGRGEQYF
TGTGCCAGCTCCCCGGGACAAGGTCGGGGCGAGCAGTACTTC
>-|TRBV6-2/TRBV6-3|-|16|TRBJ1-1
CASSYTGLRTGTEAFF
TGTGCCAGCAGTTACACGGGACTGCGAACTGGCACTGAAGCTTTCTTT
>-|TRBV6-2/TRBV6-3|once|13|TRBJ2-1
CASSYGTVNEQFF
TGTGCCAGCAGTTACGGGACTGTCAATGAGCAGTTCTTC
>TRBD2|TRBV27|once|16|TRBJ2-1
CASTLSGTSRTNEQFF
TGTGCCAGCACCCTATCTGGGACTAGTCGAACTAATGAGCAGTTCTTC
>-|TRBV4-2|-|13|TRBJ2-3
CASSQDPPDTQYF
TGTGCCAGCAGCCAAGATCCTCCCGATACGCAGTATTTT
>-|TRBV10-3|-|14|TRBJ2-7
CAISEGTHSYEQYF
TGTGCCATCAGTGAGGGGACACACTCCTACGAGCAGTACTTC
>TRBD2|TRBV20-1|few|11|TRBJ2-1
CSAERGNEQFF
TGCAGTGCCGAGCGGGGGAATGAGCAGTTCTTC
>-|TRBV7-9|once|14|TRBJ2-2
CASSPGWRAGELFF
TGTGCCAGCAGCCCCGGGTGGCGGGCCGGGGAGCTGTTTTTT
>TRBD2|TRBV7-2|few|16|TRBJ2-1
CASSFFSAGVNTEQFF
TGTGCCAGCAGCTTTTTCTCAGCGGGAGTCAATACTGAGCAGTTCTTC
>-|TRBV5-1|-|13|TRBJ2-3
CASSLAGADTQYF
TGCGCCAGCAGCTTGGCGGGGGCAGATACGCAGTATTTT
>-|TRBV7-8|-|14|TRBJ1-3
CASSTGNSGNTIYF
TGTGCCAGCAGTACAGGAAACTCTGGAAACACCATATATTTT
>-|TRBV5-1|-|16|TRBJ2-1
CASSPSLTSSYNEQFF
TGCGCCAGCAGCCCCTCCCTCACTAGCTCCTACAATGAGCAGTTCTTC
>-|TRBV19|-|13|TRBJ1-2
CASNVAGKVGYTF
TGTGCCAGTAATGTGGCGGGGAAGGTGGGCTACACCTTC
>-|TRBV5-6|once|15|TRBJ1-5
CASNSYRTDNQPQHF
TGTGCCAGCAACTCTTACCGGACAGACAATCAGCCCCAGCATTTT
>TRBD2|TRBV18|once|15|TRBJ2-1
CASSRPTGTSNEQFF
TGTGCCAGCTCACGACCCACCGGGACTAGCAATGAGCAGTTCTTC
>-|TRBV7-3|-|14|TRBJ1-1
CASSLKGGRTEAFF
TGTGCCAGCAGCTTAAAAGGAGGGCGGACTGAAGCTTTCTTT
>TRBD2|TRBV6-5|-|15|TRBJ2-1
CASIRSSGRVDEQFF
TGTGCCAGCATACGCTCCAGCGGGAGGGTCGATGAGCAGTTCTTC
>TRBD2|TRBV4-3|-|16|TRBJ2-1
CASSQDLWTRGNEQFF
TGCGCCAGCAGCCAAGATCTATGGACTAGAGGCAATGAGCAGTTCTTC
>TRBD2|TRBV5-6|-|16|TRBJ2-1
CASSLGPGTSPNEQFF
TGTGCCAGCAGCTTGGGACCCGGGACTAGCCCAAATGAGCAGTTCTTC
>-|TRBV18|-|17|TRBJ2-1
CASSPRPSSSSYNEQFF
TGTGCCAGCTCACCTCGTCCTAGCTCTAGCTCCTACAATGAGCAGTTCTTC
>-|TRBV5-1|few|15|TRBJ2-3
CASSFTGMRTDTQYF
TGCGCCAGCAGCTTCACAGGGATGCGCACAGATACGCAGTATTTT
>TRBD1|TRBV30|-|14|TRBJ1-2
CAWGRDRNNYGYTF
TGTGCCTGGGGAAGGGACAGGAATAACTATGGCTACACCTTC
>-|TRBV2|-|14|TRBJ1-1
CASKRQGANTEAFF
TGTGCCAGCAAACGCCAAGGGGCGAACACTGAAGCTTTCTTT
>TRBD2|TRBV30|-|14|TRBJ2-1
CAWGGEGRFHEQFF
TGTGCCTGGGGGGGGGAGGGGAGGTTTCATGAGCAGTTCTTC
>TRBD2|TRBV7-9|-|14|TRBJ2-1
CASSAGAPAAEQFF
TGTGCCAGCTCAGCGGGAGCTCCTGCCGCTGAGCAGTTCTTC
>-|TRBV28|-|13|TRBJ1-2
CASTIPSRGGYTF
TGTGCCAGCACCATCCCCAGTCGTGGTGGCTACACCTTC
>-|TRBV5-1|-|18|TRBJ2-4
CASSLGYGEILAKNIQYF
TGCGCCAGCAGCTTGGGGTATGGGGAGATACTAGCCAAAAACATTCAGTACTTC
>TRBD2|TRBV7-3|-|19|TRBJ2-1
CASSSQPWTSGSTYNEQFF
TGTGCCAGCAGCTCCCAACCGTGGACTAGCGGAAGTACCTACAATGAGCAGTTCTTC
>-|TRBV7-2|-|14|TRBJ1-2
CASSLGGENYGYTF
TGTGCCAGCAGCTTAGGGGGGGAAAACTATGGCTACACCTTC
>-|TRBV7-3|-|15|TRBJ2-1
CASSLGAGSYNEQFF
TGTGCCAGCAGCTTAGGCGCGGGCTCCTACAATGAGCAGTTCTTC
>TRBD1|TRBV5-6|-|14|TRBJ1-5
CASSPDRGGQPQHF
TGTGCCAGCAGCCCGGACAGGGGTGGCCAGCCCCAGCATTTT
>-|TRBV5-1|-|14|TRBJ2-7
CASSSIETAYEQYF
TGCGCCAGCAGCTCCATAGAGACAGCTTACGAGCAGTACTTC
>-|TRBV4-2|-|13|TRBJ2-2
CASSQDPGRELFF
TGTGCCAGCAGCCAAGACCCTGGGCGGGAGCTGTTTTTT
>TRBD1|TRBV28|few|15|TRBJ1-4
CASTERDRNLEKLFF
TGTGCCAGCACCGAGAGGGACAGAAACCTTGAAAAACTGTTTTTT
>TRBD2|TRBV5-1|-|17|TRBJ2-2
CASRGSRGRAGTGELFF
TGCGCCAGCAGAGGTTCCCGTGGGAGGGCCGGCACCGGGGAGCTGTTTTTT
>TRBD2|TRBV5-8|-|17|TRBJ2-1
CASSSGLAGGSYNEQFF
TGTGCCAGCAGCTCGGGACTAGCGGGAGGGTCCTACAATGAGCAGTTCTTC
>TRBD1|TRBV5-1|-|14|TRBJ1-2
CASSAGTERNGYTF
TGCGCCAGCAGCGCCGGGACAGAGAGAAATGGCTACACCTTC